This T cell receptor (beta chain) was captured in a study of cytomegalovirus exposure and HLA in healthy donors. Regarding the study as a whole: Associated with HLA alleles at 0.05 false discovery rate in a later analysis were about 17,000 TCR beta sequences.

In the case of this clone: Its specificity is unknown.

CDR1 and CDR2 (germline): LNHDA, SQIVND (reference sequence). Trimming removed 5 bases from V and 2 bases from J; junction bases left unmatched: 5. This CDR3 has 14 amino acids. The primer mix had 60 Vbeta and 13 Jbeta primers. The repertoire was sequenced with immunoSEQ multiplex PCR; TCRdb's copy has only in-frame clones and lacks some. The sample contains about 110,000 clones, around 80% of which appear only once. The sequencing sample was made of PBMCs. The origin of this receptor is a man between 25 and 39 years old in good health and CMV-seropositive. J is TRBJ2-7 and V is TRBV19; 8 nucleotides align to TRBD2. The CDR3 DNA reads TGTGCCAGTAGTGGGGTAGCGGGAACCTACGAGCAGTACTTC. Its translation is CASSGVAGTYEQYF.